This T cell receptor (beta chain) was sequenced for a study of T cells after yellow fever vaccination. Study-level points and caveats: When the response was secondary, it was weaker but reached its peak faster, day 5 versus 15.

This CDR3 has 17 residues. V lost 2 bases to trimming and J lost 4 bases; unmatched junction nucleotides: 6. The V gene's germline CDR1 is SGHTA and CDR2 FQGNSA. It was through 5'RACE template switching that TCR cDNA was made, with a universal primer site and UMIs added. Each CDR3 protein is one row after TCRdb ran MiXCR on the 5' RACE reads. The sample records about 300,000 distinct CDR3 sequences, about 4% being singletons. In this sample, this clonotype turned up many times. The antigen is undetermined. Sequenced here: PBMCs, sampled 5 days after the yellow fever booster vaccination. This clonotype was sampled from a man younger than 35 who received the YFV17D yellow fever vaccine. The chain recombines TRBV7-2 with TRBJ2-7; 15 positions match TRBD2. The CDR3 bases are TGTGCCAGCAGCTTAATGGGACTAGCGGGGGGCAGGTACGAGCAGTACTTC. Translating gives CASSLMGLAGGRYEQYF.